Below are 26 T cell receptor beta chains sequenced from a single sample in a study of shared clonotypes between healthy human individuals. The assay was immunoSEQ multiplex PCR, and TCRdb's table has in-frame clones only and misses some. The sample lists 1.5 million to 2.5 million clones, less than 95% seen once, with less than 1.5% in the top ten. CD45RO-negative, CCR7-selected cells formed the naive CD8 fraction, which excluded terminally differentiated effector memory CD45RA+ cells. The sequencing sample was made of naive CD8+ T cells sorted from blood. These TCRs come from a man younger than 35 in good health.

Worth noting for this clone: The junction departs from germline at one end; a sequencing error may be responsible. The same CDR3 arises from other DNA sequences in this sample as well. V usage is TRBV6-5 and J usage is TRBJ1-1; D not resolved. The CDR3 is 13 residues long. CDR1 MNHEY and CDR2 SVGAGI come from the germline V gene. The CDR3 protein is CASSYGLNSEAFF. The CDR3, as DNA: TGTGCCAGCAGTTACGGTCTTAATTCTGAAGCTTTCTTC.

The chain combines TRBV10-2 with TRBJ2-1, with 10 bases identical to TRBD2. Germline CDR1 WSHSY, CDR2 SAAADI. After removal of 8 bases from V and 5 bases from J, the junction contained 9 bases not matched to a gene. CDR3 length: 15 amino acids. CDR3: CASDARTSGHNEQFF. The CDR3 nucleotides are TGCGCCAGCGATGCGCGGACTAGCGGACACAATGAGCAGTTCTTC.

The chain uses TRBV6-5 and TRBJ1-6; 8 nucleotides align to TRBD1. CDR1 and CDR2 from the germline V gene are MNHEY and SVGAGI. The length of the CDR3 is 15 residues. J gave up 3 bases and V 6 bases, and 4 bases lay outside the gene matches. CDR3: CASSIDRGYNSPLHF. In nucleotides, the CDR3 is TGTGCCAGCAGCATAGACAGGGGCTATAATTCACCCCTCCACTTT.

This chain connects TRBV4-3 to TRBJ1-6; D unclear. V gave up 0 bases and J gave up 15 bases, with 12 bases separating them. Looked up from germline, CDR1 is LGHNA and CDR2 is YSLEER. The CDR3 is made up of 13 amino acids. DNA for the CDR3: TGCGCCAGCAGCCAAGATAATTGGACCTACCTCCACTTT. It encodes CASSQDNWTYLHF.

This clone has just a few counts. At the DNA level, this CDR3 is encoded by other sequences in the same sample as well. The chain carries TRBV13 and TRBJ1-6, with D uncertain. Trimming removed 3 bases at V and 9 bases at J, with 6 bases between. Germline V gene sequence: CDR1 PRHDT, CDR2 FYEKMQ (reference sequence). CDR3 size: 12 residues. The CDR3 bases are TGTGCCAGCAGCTTGGCTGGTTCACCCCTCCACTTT. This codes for CASSLAGSPLHF.

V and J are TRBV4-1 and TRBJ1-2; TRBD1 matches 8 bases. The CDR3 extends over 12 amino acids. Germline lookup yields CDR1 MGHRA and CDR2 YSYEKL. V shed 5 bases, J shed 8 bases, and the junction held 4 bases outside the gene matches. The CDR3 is CASSGDRPGYTF. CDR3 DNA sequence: TGCGCCAGCAGCGGGGACAGGCCAGGCTACACCTTC.

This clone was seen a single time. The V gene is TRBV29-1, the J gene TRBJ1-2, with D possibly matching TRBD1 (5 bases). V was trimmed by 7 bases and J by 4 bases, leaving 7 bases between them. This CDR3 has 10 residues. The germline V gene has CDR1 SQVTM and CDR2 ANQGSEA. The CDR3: CSDDSYGYTF. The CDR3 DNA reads TGCAGCGACGACAGCTATGGCTACACCTTC.

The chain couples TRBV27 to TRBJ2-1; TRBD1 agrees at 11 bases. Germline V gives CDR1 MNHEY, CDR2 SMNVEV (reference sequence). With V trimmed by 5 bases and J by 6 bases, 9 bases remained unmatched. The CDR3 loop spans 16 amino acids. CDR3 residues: CASSPIPGTGGNEQFF. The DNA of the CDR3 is TGTGCCAGCAGTCCAATCCCCGGGACAGGGGGCAATGAGCAGTTCTTC.

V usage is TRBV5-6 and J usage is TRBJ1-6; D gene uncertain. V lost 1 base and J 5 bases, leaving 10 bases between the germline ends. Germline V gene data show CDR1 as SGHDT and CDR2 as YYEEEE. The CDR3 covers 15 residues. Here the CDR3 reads CASSLNPGNNSPLHF. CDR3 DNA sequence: TGTGCCAGCAGCTTGAACCCCGGTAATAATTCACCCCTCCACTTT.

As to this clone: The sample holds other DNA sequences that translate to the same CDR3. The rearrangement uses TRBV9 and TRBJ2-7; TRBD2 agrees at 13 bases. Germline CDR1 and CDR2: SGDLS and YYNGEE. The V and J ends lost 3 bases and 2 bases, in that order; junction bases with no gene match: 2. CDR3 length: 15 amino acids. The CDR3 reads CASSATSGGAYEQYF. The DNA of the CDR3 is TGTGCCAGCAGCGCAACTAGCGGGGGGGCCTACGAGCAGTACTTC.

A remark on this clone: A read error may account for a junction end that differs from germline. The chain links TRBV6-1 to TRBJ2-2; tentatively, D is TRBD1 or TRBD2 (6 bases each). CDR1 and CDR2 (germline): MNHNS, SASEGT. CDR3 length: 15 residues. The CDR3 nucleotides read TGTGCCGGCAGGGGAGGTTTTCAAAGCACCGGGGAGCTGTTTTTT. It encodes CAGRGGFQSTGELFF.

The CDR3 DNA reads TGTGCCAGCAGCCTCGGACTAGAACTCTACGAGCAGTACTTC. It yields the protein CASSLGLELYEQYF. The chain employs TRBV2 and TRBJ2-7; TRBD2 agrees at 7 bases. V lost 6 bases, J lost 3 bases, and 8 bases stayed unmatched. Germline V gene sequence: CDR1 SNHLY, CDR2 FYNNEI. The CDR3 loop spans 14 amino acids.

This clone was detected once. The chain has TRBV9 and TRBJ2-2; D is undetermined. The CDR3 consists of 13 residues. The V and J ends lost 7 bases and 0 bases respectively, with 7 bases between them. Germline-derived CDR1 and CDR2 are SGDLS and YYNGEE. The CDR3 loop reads CASEETNTGELFF. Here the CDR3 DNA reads TGTGCCAGCGAGGAAACGAACACCGGGGAGCTGTTTTTT. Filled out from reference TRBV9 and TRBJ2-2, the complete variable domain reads DSGVTQTPKHLITATGQRVTLRCSPRSGDLSVYWYQQSLDQGLQFLIQYYNGEERAKGNILERFSAQQFPDLHSELNLSSLELGDSALYFCASEETNTGELFFGEGSRLTVL.

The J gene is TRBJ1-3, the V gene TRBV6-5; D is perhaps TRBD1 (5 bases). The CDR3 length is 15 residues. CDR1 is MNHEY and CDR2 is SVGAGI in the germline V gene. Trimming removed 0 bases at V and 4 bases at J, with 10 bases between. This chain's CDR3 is CASSYSEGLGNTIYF. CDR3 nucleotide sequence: TGTGCCAGCAGTTACTCCGAGGGGCTAGGAAACACCATATATTTT.

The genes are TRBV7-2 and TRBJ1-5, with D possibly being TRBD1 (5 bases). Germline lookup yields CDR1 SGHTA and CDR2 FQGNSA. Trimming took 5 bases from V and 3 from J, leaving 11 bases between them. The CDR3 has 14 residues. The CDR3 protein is CASSRDGPNQPQHF. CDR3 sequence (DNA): TGTGCCAGCAGCAGGGACGGTCCCAATCAGCCCCAGCATTTT.

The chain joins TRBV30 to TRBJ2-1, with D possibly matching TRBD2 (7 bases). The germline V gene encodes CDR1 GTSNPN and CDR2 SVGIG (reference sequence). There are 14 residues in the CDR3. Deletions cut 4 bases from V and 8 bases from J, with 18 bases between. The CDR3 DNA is TGTGCCTGGACCTCCCGGGGGGCAGGGGATGAGCAGTTCTTC. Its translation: CAWTSRGAGDEQFF.

CDR3 nucleotides: TGTGCCAGCAGTTACTCGGGGCAAGGTCGGACGAATACGCAGTATTTT. Amino acids: CASSYSGQGRTNTQYF. The genes are TRBV6-5 and TRBJ2-3; a weak D match, TRBD1 (5 bases). This CDR3 is built from 16 residues. Trimming stripped 0 bases from V and 7 bases from J, with 17 bases between. Germline-derived CDR1 and CDR2 are MNHEY and SVGAGI.

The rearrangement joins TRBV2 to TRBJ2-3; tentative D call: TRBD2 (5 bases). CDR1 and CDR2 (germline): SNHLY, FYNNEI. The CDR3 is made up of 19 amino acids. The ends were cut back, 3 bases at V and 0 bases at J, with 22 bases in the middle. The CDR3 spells CASSDVRTGLTYSTDTQYF. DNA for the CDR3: TGTGCCAGCAGTGACGTCAGGACTGGACTGACCTATAGCACAGATACGCAGTATTTT.

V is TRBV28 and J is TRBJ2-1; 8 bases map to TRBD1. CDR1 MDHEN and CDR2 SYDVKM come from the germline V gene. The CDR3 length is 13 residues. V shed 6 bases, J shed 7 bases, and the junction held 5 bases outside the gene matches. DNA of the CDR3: TGTGCCAGCAGCCCCTGGACAGGGAATGAGCAGTTCTTC. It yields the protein CASSPWTGNEQFF.

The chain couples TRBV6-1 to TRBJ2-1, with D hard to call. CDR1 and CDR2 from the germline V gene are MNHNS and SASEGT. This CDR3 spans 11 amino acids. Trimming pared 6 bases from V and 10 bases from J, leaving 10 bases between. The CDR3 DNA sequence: TGTGCCAGCAGAGATACTCGGGAGCAGTTCTTC. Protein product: CASRDTREQFF.

CDR3 bases: TGTGCCAGCAGCCCGGGACCGCTATTCGATGAGCAGTTCTTC. It yields the protein CASSPGPLFDEQFF. The V gene is TRBV6-1, the J gene TRBJ2-1; D tentatively reads TRBD1 or TRBD2 (5 bases each). Germline V lookup: CDR1 MNHNS, CDR2 SASEGT. Deletions cut 6 bases from V and 8 bases from J, with 17 bases between. CDR3 length: 14 residues.

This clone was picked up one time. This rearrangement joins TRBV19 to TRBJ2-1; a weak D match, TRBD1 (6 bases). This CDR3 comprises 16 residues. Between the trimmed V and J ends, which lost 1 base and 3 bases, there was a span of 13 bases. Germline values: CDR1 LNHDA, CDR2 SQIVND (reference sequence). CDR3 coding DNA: TGTGCCAGTAGTATAGGAAAGGGGGACAACTACAATGAGCAGTTCTTC. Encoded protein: CASSIGKGDNYNEQFF.

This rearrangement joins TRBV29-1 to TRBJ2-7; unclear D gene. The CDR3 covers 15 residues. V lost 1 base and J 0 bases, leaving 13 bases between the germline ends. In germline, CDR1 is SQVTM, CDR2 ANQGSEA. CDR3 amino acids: CSVEGTSGNSYEQYF. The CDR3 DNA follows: TGCAGCGTTGAAGGGACCTCCGGTAACTCCTACGAGCAGTACTTC.

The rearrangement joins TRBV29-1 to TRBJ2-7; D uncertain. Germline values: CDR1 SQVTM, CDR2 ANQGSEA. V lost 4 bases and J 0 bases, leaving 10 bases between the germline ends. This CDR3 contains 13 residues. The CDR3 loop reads CSVGFSPSYEQYF. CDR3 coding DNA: TGCAGCGTTGGCTTTTCCCCCTCCTACGAGCAGTACTTC.

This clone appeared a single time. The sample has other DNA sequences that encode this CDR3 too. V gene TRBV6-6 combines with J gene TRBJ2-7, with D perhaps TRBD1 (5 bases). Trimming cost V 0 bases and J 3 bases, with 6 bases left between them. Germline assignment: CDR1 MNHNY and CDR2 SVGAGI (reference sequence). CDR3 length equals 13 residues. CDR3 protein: CASSYSDSYEQYF. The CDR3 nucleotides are TGTGCCAGCAGTTACTCAGACAGCTACGAGCAGTACTTC.

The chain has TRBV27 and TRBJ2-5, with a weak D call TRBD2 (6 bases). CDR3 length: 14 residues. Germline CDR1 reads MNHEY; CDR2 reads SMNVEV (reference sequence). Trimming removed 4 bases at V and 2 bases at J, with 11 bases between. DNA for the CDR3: TGTGCCAGCAGTTCACTCAGCGGGCAAGAGACCCAGTACTTC. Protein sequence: CASSSLSGQETQYF.